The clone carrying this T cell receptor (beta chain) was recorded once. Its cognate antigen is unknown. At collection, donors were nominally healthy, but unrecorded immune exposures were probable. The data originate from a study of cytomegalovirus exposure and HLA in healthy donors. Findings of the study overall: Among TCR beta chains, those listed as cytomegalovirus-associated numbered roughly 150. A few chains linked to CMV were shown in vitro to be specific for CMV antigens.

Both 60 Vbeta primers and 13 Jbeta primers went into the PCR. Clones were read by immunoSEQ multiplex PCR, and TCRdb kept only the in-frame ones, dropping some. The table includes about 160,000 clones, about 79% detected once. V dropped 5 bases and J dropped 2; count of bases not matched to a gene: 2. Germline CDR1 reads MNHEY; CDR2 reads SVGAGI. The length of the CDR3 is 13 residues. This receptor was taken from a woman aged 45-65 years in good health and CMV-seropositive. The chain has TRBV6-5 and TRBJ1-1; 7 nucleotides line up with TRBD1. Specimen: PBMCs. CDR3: CASSPGGNTEAFF. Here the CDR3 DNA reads TGTGCCAGCAGTCCAGGGGGAAACACTGAAGCTTTCTTT.